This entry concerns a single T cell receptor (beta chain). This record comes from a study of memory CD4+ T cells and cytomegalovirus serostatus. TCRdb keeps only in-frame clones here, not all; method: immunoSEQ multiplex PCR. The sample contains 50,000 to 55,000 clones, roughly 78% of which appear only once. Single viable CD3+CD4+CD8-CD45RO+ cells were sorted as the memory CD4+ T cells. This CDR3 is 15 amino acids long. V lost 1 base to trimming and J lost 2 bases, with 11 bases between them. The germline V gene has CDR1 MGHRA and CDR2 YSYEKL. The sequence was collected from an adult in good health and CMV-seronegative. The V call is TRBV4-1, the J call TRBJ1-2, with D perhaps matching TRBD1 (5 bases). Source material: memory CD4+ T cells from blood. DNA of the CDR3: TGCGCCAGCAGCCAAGGGCACGGGGGAAACTATGGCTACACCTTC. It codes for CASSQGHGGNYGYTF.